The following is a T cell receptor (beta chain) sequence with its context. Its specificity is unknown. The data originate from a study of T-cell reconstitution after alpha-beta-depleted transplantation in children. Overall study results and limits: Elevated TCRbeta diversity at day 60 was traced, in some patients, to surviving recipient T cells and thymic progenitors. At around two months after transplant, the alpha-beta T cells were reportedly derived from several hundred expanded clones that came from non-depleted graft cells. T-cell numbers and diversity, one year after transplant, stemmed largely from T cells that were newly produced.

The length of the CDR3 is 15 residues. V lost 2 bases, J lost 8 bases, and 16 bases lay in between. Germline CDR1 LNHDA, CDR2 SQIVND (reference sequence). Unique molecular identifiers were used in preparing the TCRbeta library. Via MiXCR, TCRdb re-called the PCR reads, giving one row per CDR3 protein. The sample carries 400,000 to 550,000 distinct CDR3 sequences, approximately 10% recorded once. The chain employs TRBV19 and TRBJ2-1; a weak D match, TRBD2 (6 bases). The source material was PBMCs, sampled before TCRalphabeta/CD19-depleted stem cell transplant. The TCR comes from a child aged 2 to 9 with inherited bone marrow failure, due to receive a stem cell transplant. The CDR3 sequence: CASSIPASVLDEQFF. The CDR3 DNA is TGTGCCAGTAGTATACCGGCTAGCGTCTTGGATGAGCAGTTCTTC.